One sample yielded the 13 T cell receptor beta chains listed below, sequenced in a study of T-cell reconstitution after alpha-beta-depleted transplantation in children. Molecular barcoding with unique molecular identifiers was used for the TCRbeta library. Each CDR3 protein is one row after TCRdb ran MiXCR on the PCR reads. This sample has 150,000 to 250,000 distinct CDR3 sequences, with approximately 6% found just once. Here the sequenced sample was PBMCs, taken before TCRalphabeta/CD19-depleted stem cell transplant. Every receptor here comes from a girl under three years old with combined immunodeficiency, due to receive a stem cell transplant.

This clonotype was observed many times. This chain links TRBV20-1 with TRBJ2-7, with D possibly matching TRBD2 (6 bases). CDR3 size: 13 residues. Germline CDR1 and CDR2: DFQATT and SNEGSKA (reference sequence). V gave up 1 base and J gave up 3 bases, with 10 bases separating them. The CDR3 reads CSARGDSFYEQYF. The CDR3 bases are TGCAGTGCTAGAGGGGACTCCTTCTACGAGCAGTACTTC.

This clonotype was recorded at least ten times. DNA of the CDR3: TGTGCCAGCAGTTTCGGGCAGGGGGGGATCCCCGCTACCAGATTGAGCTCCTACAATGAGCAGTTCTTC. This codes for CASSFGQGGIPATRLSSYNEQFF. The chain is built from TRBV12-3 or TRBV12-4 and TRBJ2-1; D tentatively fits TRBD1 or TRBD2 (7 bases each). Trimming left V 3 bases short and J 0 bases short, with 33 bases between. The CDR3 has 23 amino acids.

CDR3 region: CASGVSLFDSPLHF. For the CDR3, the DNA is TGTGCCAGTGGCGTTTCTCTGTTTGATTCACCCCTCCACTTT. The rearrangement links TRBV6-1 to TRBJ1-6; D is ambiguous. Germline CDR1 MNHNS, CDR2 SASEGT. The CDR3 runs to 14 residues. V was clipped by 9 bases and J by 8 bases, with 17 bases between them.

The chain joins TRBV4-2 to TRBJ2-2, with D perhaps TRBD1 or TRBD2 (5 bases each). From germline, CDR1 is LGHNA and CDR2 YNFKEQ. There are 14 residues in the CDR3. The V end was cut by 10 bases, the J end by 6 bases, with 18 bases between. CDR3 in amino acids: CAMGLGQGAGELFF. In DNA form, the CDR3 reads TGTGCCATGGGCTTGGGTCAGGGAGCCGGGGAGCTGTTTTTT.

Ten or more counts support this clonotype. This sequence joins TRBV29-1 and TRBJ2-1; 10 nucleotides line up with TRBD2. This CDR3 is 16 amino acids long. The germline V gene has CDR1 SQVTM and CDR2 ANQGSEA. Trimming at V came to 0 bases and at J to 15 bases, leaving 17 bases not matched to a gene. The CDR3 loop is CSVEELSLAGVVRPFF. As DNA, the CDR3 is TGCAGCGTTGAAGAACTATCCCTAGCGGGAGTCGTCCGGCCGTTCTTC.

This clonotype has at least ten counts. The V call is TRBV20-1, the J call TRBJ1-6, with 7 bases identical to TRBD1. V was clipped by 0 bases and J by 7 bases; unmatched bases: 6. The V gene's germline CDR1 is DFQATT and CDR2 SNEGSKA (reference sequence). The CDR3 is 15 residues long. The CDR3 DNA sequence: TGCAGTGCTAGAGATAGGGGACAGATCAATTCACCCCTCCACTTT. This codes for CSARDRGQINSPLHF.

This clonotype was observed many times. The genes are TRBV12-3 or TRBV12-4 and TRBJ1-1; D remains unclear. This CDR3 is 13 amino acids long. With 8 bases removed from V and 1 base from J, the gap between germline ends came to 11 bases. The CDR3 here is CASGPHWNTEAFF. In DNA, the CDR3 is TGTGCCAGCGGACCACACTGGAACACTGAAGCTTTCTTT.

This clonotype was seen a handful of times. This chain links TRBV3-1 with TRBJ2-1; perhaps TRBD2 as D (6 bases). Per germline, CDR1 LGHDT and CDR2 YNNKEL (reference sequence). This CDR3 has 13 residues. V was cut by 3 bases and J by 12 bases, with 15 bases left in between. Here the CDR3 DNA reads TGTGCCAGCAGCCAGCCGTCCCACGGGGGGCAGTTCTTC. This gives the protein CASSQPSHGGQFF.

This clonotype has a count of ten or more. The chain has TRBV5-1 and TRBJ2-1; D might be TRBD1 (6 bases). The germline V gene has CDR1 SGHRS and CDR2 YFSETQ. V lost 8 bases to trimming and J lost 2 bases, with 14 bases between them. There are 14 residues in the CDR3. This chain's CDR3 is CASIPTGTYNEQFF. The CDR3 DNA follows: TGCGCCAGTATTCCTACAGGGACCTACAATGAGCAGTTCTTC. The entire variable domain, with the rest obtained from reference TRBV5-1 and TRBJ2-1, is as follows: KAGVTQTPRYLIKTRGQQVTLSCSPISGHRSVSWYQQTPGQGLQFLFEYFSETQRNKGNFPGRFSGRQFSNSRSEMNVSTLELGDSALYLCASIPTGTYNEQFFGPGTRLTVL.

This clonotype was seen at least ten times. This chain connects TRBV9 to TRBJ2-2, with TRBD2 identical over 8 bases. Germline V lookup: CDR1 SGDLS, CDR2 YYNGEE. Trimming at V came to 3 bases and at J to 2 bases, leaving 15 bases not matched to a gene. The CDR3 is made up of 19 amino acids. The CDR3 bases are TGTGCCAGCAGCGGCAGACTAGCGAGGGAGTTGGTTAACACCGGGGAGCTGTTTTTT. It codes for CASSGRLARELVNTGELFF.

This clonotype was seen repeatedly, ten times or more. This sequence joins TRBV10-3 and TRBJ2-7; D remains unclear. This CDR3 has 12 residues. CDR1 and CDR2 from the germline V gene are ENHRY and SYGVKD. V lost 7 bases and J lost 3, with 10 bases in between. Written as DNA, the CDR3 is TGTGCCATCATGGGTTCTGTCTACGAGCAGTACTTC. It encodes CAIMGSVYEQYF.

Ten or more counts support this clonotype. This chain joins TRBV29-1 and TRBJ2-2; no reliable D call. Germline CDR1 and CDR2: SQVTM and ANQGSEA. Trimming shortened V by 4 bases and J by 7 bases, and 4 bases separated the two germline ends. This CDR3 contains 10 residues. The CDR3 spells CSVAHGELFF. CDR3 coding DNA: TGCAGCGTTGCACACGGGGAGCTGTTTTTT.

This clonotype was counted a few times. Given a much more abundant clone one base away, this may be a read error. Given the absence of the conserved phenylalanine or tryptophan at the CDR3 end, a read error is likely. The chain uses TRBV20-1 and TRBJ2-1; 9 bases agree with TRBD2. The CDR3 consists of 17 residues. V dropped 0 bases and J dropped 5; count of bases not matched to a gene: 11. The germline gives CDR1 DFQATT, CDR2 SNEGSKA (reference sequence). The CDR3 nucleotides are TGCAGTGCTAGAGAGCGCACTCGTAGCGGGGGAAACAATGAGCAGTTCTGC. It encodes CSARERTRSGGNNEQFC.